These 3 T cell receptor beta chains were all obtained from the same sample, sequenced in a study of blood T cell repertoires in COVID-19 (dated by TCRdb to 2020 to 2021). The library was prepared using the immunoSEQ multiplex PCR assay. TCRdb took this table from immuneACCESS and kept in-frame rearrangements with V and J called. Such tables lack part of the clones; where checked against another copy, unresolved V genes explain under half of the gap, and the rest is unexplained. This sample holds about 400,000 clones; approximately 91% were observed only once. The top ten clones comprise roughly 2% of the sample. Sequenced input: PBMCs or T cells enriched from blood (not recorded which). All receptors derive from a woman aged 35 to 49 with acute COVID-19.

This chain uses TRBV29-1 with TRBJ1-2; 8 bases map to TRBD1. V was clipped by 7 bases and J by 6 bases; unmatched bases: 4. Germline CDR1 and CDR2: SQVTM and ANQGSEA. CDR3 length: 11 amino acids. The CDR3 coding sequence is TGCAGCGGCGGACAGGGTGATGGCTACACCTTC. It encodes CSGGQGDGYTF.

Only one count was recorded for this clone. This chain joins TRBV25-1 and TRBJ2-7; D call uncertain. Germline CDR1 MGHDK, CDR2 SYGVNS. The CDR3 runs 15 residues. V dropped 6 bases and J dropped 5 bases, with 20 bases sitting between them. The CDR3 spells CASSPTRFLGHEQYF. The CDR3 nucleotides read TGTGCCAGCAGCCCGACTCGGTTCCTTGGCCACGAGCAGTACTTC.

The chain recombines TRBV5-1 with TRBJ1-2, with 8 bases lining up with TRBD1. The CDR3 consists of 12 residues. Per the germline V gene, CDR1 is SGHRS and CDR2 is YFSETQ. J lost 7 bases, V lost 4 bases, and 3 bases had no gene match. In nucleotides, the CDR3 is TGCGCCAGCAGCGTAGACAGGGGTGGCTACACCTTC. Its protein is CASSVDRGGYTF.